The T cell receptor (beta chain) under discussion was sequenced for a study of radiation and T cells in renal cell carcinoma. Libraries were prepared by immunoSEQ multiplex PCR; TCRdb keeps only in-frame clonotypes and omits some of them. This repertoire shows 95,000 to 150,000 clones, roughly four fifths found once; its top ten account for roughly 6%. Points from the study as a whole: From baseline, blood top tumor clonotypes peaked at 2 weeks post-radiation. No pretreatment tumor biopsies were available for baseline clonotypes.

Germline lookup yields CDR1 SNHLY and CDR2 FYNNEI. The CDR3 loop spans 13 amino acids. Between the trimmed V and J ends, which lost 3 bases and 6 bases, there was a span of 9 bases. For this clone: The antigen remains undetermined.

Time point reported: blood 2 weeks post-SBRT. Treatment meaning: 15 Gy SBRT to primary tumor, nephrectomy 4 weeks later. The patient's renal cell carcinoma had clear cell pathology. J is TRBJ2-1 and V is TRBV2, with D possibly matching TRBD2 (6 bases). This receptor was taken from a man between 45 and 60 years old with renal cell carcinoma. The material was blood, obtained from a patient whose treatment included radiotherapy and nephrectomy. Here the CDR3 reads CASSEIAVNEQFF. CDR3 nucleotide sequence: TGTGCCAGCAGTGAGATAGCGGTCAATGAGCAGTTCTTC.